Following are 8 T cell receptor beta chains from one sample sequenced in a study of blood T cell repertoires in COVID-19. Measured with immunoSEQ multiplex PCR; TCRdb has only the in-frame clones, and not every one. The sample contains about 150,000 clones, around 89% of which appear only once. Sequenced input: peripheral blood. The receptors were sampled from a woman between 55 and 75 years old with active COVID-19.

The V and J genes are TRBV3-1 (or the pseudogene TRBV3-2) and TRBJ2-1; D possibly corresponds to TRBD2 (5 bases). The CDR3 has 15 residues. V lost 0 bases to trimming and J lost 3 bases, with 9 bases between them. Germline CDR1 reads LGHDT; CDR2 reads YNNKEL (reference sequence). For the CDR3, the DNA is TGTGCCAGCAGCCAAGATGAGCGGCACTACAATGAGCAGTTCTTC. Translating gives CASSQDERHYNEQFF.

The chain links TRBV4-3 to TRBJ2-7; TRBD2 matches at 9 bases. CDR1 is LGHNA, CDR2 YSLEER, per germline. J gave up 4 bases and V 1 base, and 14 bases lay outside the gene matches. This CDR3 has 18 amino acids. The CDR3 bases are TGCGCCAGCAGCCAAGGGGTATTAGCGGGAGTTTTAAGGTACGAGCAGTACTTC. As protein: CASSQGVLAGVLRYEQYF.

The chain couples TRBV7-2 to TRBJ1-2, with TRBD1 identical over 9 bases. This CDR3 has 15 amino acids. Germline V gives CDR1 SGHTA, CDR2 FQGNSA. The junction had 5 bases not matched to a gene; V was cut back by 5 bases and J by 1 base. The CDR3 sequence is CASSPLGQGNYGYTF. The CDR3 nucleotides are TGTGCCAGCAGCCCCTTGGGACAGGGTAACTATGGCTACACCTTC.

This clone appeared once. The V call is TRBV5-5, the J call TRBJ2-7; 12 bases are a match to TRBD2. The CDR3 runs 15 residues. The junction had 5 bases not matched to a gene; V was cut back by 4 bases and J by 3 bases. Germline CDR1 and CDR2: SGHKS and YYEKEE (reference sequence). DNA of the CDR3: TGTGCCAGCAGCATCCCGGGACTAGCGGGCTACGAGCAGTACTTC. As protein: CASSIPGLAGYEQYF.

The chain carries TRBV18 and TRBJ1-2; D is undetermined. V was trimmed by 6 bases and J by 0 bases, leaving 17 bases between them. The CDR3 consists of 16 residues. Germline lookup yields CDR1 KGHSH and CDR2 LQKENI. The CDR3 protein is CASSSRASGTNYGYTF. CDR3 coding DNA: TGTGCCAGCTCGTCGAGGGCCTCCGGTACTAACTATGGCTACACCTTC.

This chain joins TRBV7-2 and TRBJ1-1; 7 positions match TRBD1. The CDR3 extends over 15 amino acids. V lost 1 base to trimming and J lost 4 bases; unmatched junction nucleotides: 6. CDR1 is SGHTA and CDR2 is FQGNSA in the germline V gene. The CDR3 bases are TGTGCCAGCAGCTTAGTTCAGGGGGTAGGCACTGAAGCTTTCTTT. Translated, it gives CASSLVQGVGTEAFF.

The chain couples TRBV5-4 to TRBJ2-6, with 7 positions matching TRBD1. Germline V gene data show CDR1 as SGHNT and CDR2 as YYREEE (reference sequence). Unmatched junction bases numbered 7, after V lost 6 bases and J lost 1 base. The CDR3 loop spans 16 amino acids. The CDR3 nucleotides read TGTGCCAGCACCAAGCCAGGGGGTTCTGGGGCCAACGTCCTGACTTTC. Residues: CASTKPGGSGANVLTF. The whole variable domain, remainder taken from reference TRBV5-4 and TRBJ2-6, is ETGVTQSPTHLIKTRGQQVTLRCSSQSGHNTVSWYQQALGQGPQFIFQYYREEENGRGNFPPRFSGLQFPNYSSELNVNALELDDSALYLCASTKPGGSGANVLTFGAGSRLTVL.

Written as DNA, the CDR3 is TGTGCCACCGGGTTACCGGGAGTTGAGGAGCAGTTCTTC. It yields the protein CATGLPGVEEQFF. The chain has TRBV15 and TRBJ2-1, with a possible D match to TRBD2 (6 bases). The ends were cut back, 8 bases at V and 10 bases at J, with 18 bases in the middle. Germline-derived CDR1 and CDR2 are LNHNV and YYDKDF (reference sequence). The length of the CDR3 is 13 residues.